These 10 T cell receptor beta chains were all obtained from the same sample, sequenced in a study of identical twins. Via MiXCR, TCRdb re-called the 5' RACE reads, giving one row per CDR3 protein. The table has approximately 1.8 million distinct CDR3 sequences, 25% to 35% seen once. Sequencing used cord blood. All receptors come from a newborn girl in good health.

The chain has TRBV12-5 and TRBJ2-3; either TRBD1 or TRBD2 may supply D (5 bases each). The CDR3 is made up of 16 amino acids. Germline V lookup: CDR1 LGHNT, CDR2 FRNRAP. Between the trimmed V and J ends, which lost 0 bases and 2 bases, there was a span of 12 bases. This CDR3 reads CASGLVRGANTDTQYF. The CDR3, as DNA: TGTGCTAGTGGTTTGGTACGGGGCGCCAACACAGATACGCAGTATTTT.

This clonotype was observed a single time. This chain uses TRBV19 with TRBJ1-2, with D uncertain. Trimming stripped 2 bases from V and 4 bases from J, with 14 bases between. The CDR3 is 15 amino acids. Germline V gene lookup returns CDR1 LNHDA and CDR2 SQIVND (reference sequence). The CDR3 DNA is TGTGCCAGTAGTATATTACCAGAGGGCCCCTATGGCTACACCTTC. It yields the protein CASSILPEGPYGYTF.

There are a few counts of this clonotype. CDR3 region: CSASGASGRGTDTQYF. CDR3 bases: TGCAGTGCTTCAGGCGCTAGCGGGAGAGGGACAGATACGCAGTATTTT. V usage is TRBV20-1 and J usage is TRBJ2-3, with 10 positions matching TRBD2. V dropped 5 bases and J dropped 3; count of bases not matched to a gene: 11. The CDR3 totals 16 residues. Germline V lookup: CDR1 DFQATT, CDR2 SNEGSKA (reference sequence).

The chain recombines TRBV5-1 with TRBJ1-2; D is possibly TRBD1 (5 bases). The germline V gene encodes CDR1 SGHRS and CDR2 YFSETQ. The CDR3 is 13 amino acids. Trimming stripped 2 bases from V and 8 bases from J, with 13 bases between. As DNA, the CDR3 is TGCGCCAGCAGCTTCGGCCCAGGGAGCGGCTACACCTTC. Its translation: CASSFGPGSGYTF.

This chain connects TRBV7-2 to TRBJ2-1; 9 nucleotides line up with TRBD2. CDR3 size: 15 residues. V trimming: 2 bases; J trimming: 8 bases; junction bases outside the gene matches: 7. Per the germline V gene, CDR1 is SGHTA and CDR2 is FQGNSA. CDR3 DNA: TGTGCCAGCAGCTTATTCGGCGGGGGGGTAGATGAGCAGTTCTTC. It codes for CASSLFGGGVDEQFF.

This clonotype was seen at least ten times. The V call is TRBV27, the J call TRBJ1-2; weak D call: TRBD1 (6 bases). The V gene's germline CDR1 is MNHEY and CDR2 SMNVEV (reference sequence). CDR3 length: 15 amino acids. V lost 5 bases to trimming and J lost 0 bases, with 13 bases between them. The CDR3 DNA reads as TGTGCCAGCAGTACAGGGAGGCTCTCTAACTATGGCTACACCTTC. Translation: CASSTGRLSNYGYTF.

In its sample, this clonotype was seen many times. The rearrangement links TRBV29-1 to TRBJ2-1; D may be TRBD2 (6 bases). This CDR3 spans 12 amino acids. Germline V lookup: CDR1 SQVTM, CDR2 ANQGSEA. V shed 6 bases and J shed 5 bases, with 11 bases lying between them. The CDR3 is CSVEGLHNEQFF. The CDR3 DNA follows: TGCAGCGTAGAGGGACTCCACAATGAGCAGTTCTTC.

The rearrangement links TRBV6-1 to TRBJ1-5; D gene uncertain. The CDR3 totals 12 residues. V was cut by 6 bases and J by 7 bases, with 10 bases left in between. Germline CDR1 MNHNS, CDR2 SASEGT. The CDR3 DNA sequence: TGTGCCAGCAGCGTCAACACGCAGCCCCAGCATTTT. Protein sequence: CASSVNTQPQHF.

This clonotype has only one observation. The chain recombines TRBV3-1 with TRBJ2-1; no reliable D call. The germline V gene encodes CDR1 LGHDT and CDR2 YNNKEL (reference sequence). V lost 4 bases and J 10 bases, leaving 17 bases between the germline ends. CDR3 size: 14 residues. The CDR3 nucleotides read TGTGCCAGCAGCCCCCGGACCGCTTTGAACGAGCAGTTCTTC. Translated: CASSPRTALNEQFF.

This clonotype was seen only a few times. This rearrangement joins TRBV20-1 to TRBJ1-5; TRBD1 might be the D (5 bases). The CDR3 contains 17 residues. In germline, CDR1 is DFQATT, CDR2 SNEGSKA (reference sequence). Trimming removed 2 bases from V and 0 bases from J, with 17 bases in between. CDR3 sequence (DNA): TGCAGTGCTAGAAGGGGATTCGGACGGATTAGCAATCAGCCCCAGCATTTT. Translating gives CSARRGFGRISNQPQHF.